A single sample gave rise to the 32 T cell receptor beta chains below, sequenced in a study of technical replicates of blood from several donors. Profiled with immunoSEQ multiplex PCR; TCRdb holds only in-frame clones, not every one. The sample lists 65,000 to 80,000 clones, more than 85% seen once, with less than 0.4% in the top ten. Sequenced sample: T cells isolated from PBMCs. These receptors came from a human donor in good health.

This clone was detected a few times. The rearrangement joins TRBV30 to TRBJ1-1; maybe TRBD1 (5 bases). Looked up from germline, CDR1 is GTSNPN and CDR2 is SVGIG (reference sequence). V was pared by 0 bases and J by 11 bases, with 10 bases between. The CDR3 totals 11 residues. The CDR3 nucleotides are TGTGCCTGGAGTGTTGTCAGGGATGCTTTCTTT. This encodes CAWSVVRDAFF.

V and J are TRBV9 and TRBJ2-3; 9 nucleotides align to TRBD2. The J segment lost 2 bases and the V segment lost 2 bases, leaving 6 bases of the junction unmatched. The CDR3 sequence is 16 residues long. The germline V gene encodes CDR1 SGDLS and CDR2 YYNGEE. Here the CDR3 reads CASSVGSSGTTDTQYF. Written as DNA, the CDR3 is TGTGCCAGCAGCGTCGGATCTAGCGGGACCACAGATACGCAGTATTTT.

As DNA, the CDR3 is TGTGCCAGCTCACGCGGGACAGAAACCAGTGAAGCTTTCTTT. This translates into CASSRGTETSEAFF. The rearrangement uses TRBV18 and TRBJ1-1, with 7 bases fitting TRBD1. CDR1 KGHSH and CDR2 LQKENI come from the germline V gene. The ends lost 4 bases at V and 7 bases at J; junction bases unmatched: 9. This CDR3 is built from 14 residues.

V usage is TRBV4-1 and J usage is TRBJ1-1; no firm D call. Germline values: CDR1 MGHRA, CDR2 YSYEKL. The CDR3 totals 13 residues. Trimming stripped 6 bases from V and 9 bases from J, with 17 bases between. The CDR3 DNA follows: TGCGCCAGCAGTAACGACCGTTGGAGGAAAGCTTTCTTT. Its protein product is CASSNDRWRKAFF.

This sequence joins TRBV7-8 and TRBJ1-1; TRBD1 matches at 8 bases. Unmatched junction bases numbered 21, after V lost 2 bases and J lost 4 bases. This CDR3 has 20 amino acids. The V gene's germline CDR1 is SGHVS and CDR2 FQNEAQ. CDR3 nucleotides: TGTGCCAGCAGCTTACCACTGGTCCCCCTGACAGGGGAGGCGGTCACTGAAGCTTTCTTT. This sequence encodes CASSLPLVPLTGEAVTEAFF. Based on the CDR3 plus reference TRBV7-8 and TRBJ1-1, the full variable domain is GAGVSQSPRYKVAKRGQDVALRCDPISGHVSLFWYQQALGQGPEFLTYFQNEAQLDKSGLPSDRFFAERPEGSVSTLKIQRTQQEDSAVYLCASSLPLVPLTGEAVTEAFFGQGTRLTVV.

J is TRBJ1-2 and V is TRBV5-8; TRBD1 matches 7 bases. Germline V gene data show CDR1 as SGHTS and CDR2 as YDEGEE. Unmatched junction bases numbered 4, after V lost 4 bases and J lost 4 bases. The CDR3 runs to 13 residues. For the CDR3, the DNA is TGTGCCAGCAGCATAGGACAGGTCTATGGCTACACCTTC. Its translation: CASSIGQVYGYTF.

V usage is TRBV11-3 and J usage is TRBJ2-1, with TRBD1 identical over 7 bases. This CDR3 is built from 14 residues. Trimming took 5 bases from V and 6 from J; bases not matched to a gene: 7. The V gene's germline CDR1 is SGHNT and CDR2 YENEEA. This CDR3 is CASSPRQGTNEQFF. Written as DNA, the CDR3 is TGTGCCAGCAGCCCCCGACAGGGTACCAATGAGCAGTTCTTC.

The genes are TRBV11-1 and TRBJ2-3; 9 positions match TRBD2. The CDR3 consists of 14 residues. After removal of 6 bases from V and 2 bases from J, the junction contained 3 bases not matched to a gene. Germline-derived CDR1 and CDR2 are SGHAT and FQDESV (reference sequence). As DNA, the CDR3 is TGTGCCAGCAGTCTAGCGGGGTCCACAGATACGCAGTATTTT. Its translation is CASSLAGSTDTQYF.

This clone was recorded only once. The chain combines TRBV27 with TRBJ2-1; 13 bases align to TRBD2. Germline values: CDR1 MNHEY, CDR2 SMNVEV (reference sequence). CDR3 length equals 14 residues. Trimming at V came to 6 bases and at J to 8 bases, leaving 4 bases not matched to a gene. The CDR3 nucleotides are TGTGCCAGCAGCGGCGGACTAGCGGGAGATGAGCAGTTCTTC. It encodes CASSGGLAGDEQFF.

This chain uses TRBV30 with TRBJ1-1; D ambiguous. V was pared by 2 bases and J by 1 base, with 5 bases between. The CDR3 is 12 residues long. The germline V gene has CDR1 GTSNPN and CDR2 SVGIG (reference sequence). The DNA for the CDR3 is TGTGCCTGGAGTCCCGGGAACACTGAAGCTTTCTTT. Translated, it gives CAWSPGNTEAFF.

The chain uses TRBV6-4 and TRBJ2-3; 9 bases align to TRBD2. The germline V gene has CDR1 MRHNA and CDR2 SNTAGT. After removal of 6 bases from V and 5 bases from J, the junction contained 9 bases not matched to a gene. The CDR3 extends over 15 amino acids. The CDR3 loop is CASSQLAGAVDTQYF. The CDR3 DNA is TGTGCCAGCAGCCAGTTAGCGGGAGCAGTAGATACGCAGTATTTT.

Only one count was recorded for this clone. V gene TRBV4-1 combines with J gene TRBJ1-2; D remains unclear. Between the trimmed V and J ends, which lost 0 bases and 5 bases, there was a span of 7 bases. Per the germline V gene, CDR1 is MGHRA and CDR2 is YSYEKL. The CDR3 spans 13 residues. The CDR3 here is CASSQESWYGYTF. Written as DNA, the CDR3 is TGCGCCAGCAGCCAAGAGAGTTGGTATGGCTACACCTTC.

This clone was detected a few times. The chain carries TRBV19 and TRBJ1-1; the D is unclear. The germline V gene encodes CDR1 LNHDA and CDR2 SQIVND (reference sequence). There are 12 residues in the CDR3. The V gene lost 3 bases and the J gene lost 7 bases, with 9 bases spanning the gap. CDR3 protein: CASSMMAGEAFF. The CDR3 nucleotides read TGTGCCAGTAGTATGATGGCAGGTGAAGCTTTCTTT. The whole variable domain, filled in from reference TRBV19 and TRBJ1-1, reads DGGITQSPKYLFRKEGQNVTLSCEQNLNHDAMYWYRQDPGQGLRLIYYSQIVNDFQKGDIAEGYSVSREKKESFPLTVTSAQKNPTAFYLCASSMMAGEAFFGQGTRLTVV.

The chain has TRBV5-1 and TRBJ2-7; 7 nucleotides match TRBD2. CDR3 length equals 14 residues. The V and J ends lost 0 bases and 7 bases, in that order; junction bases with no gene match: 7. CDR1 SGHRS and CDR2 YFSETQ come from the germline V gene. CDR3 amino acids: CASSLDRGEWEQYF. The CDR3 DNA reads TGCGCCAGCAGCTTGGATCGGGGGGAGTGGGAGCAGTACTTC.

The chain uses TRBV5-6 and TRBJ2-1; D is uncertain. Germline loops: CDR1 SGHDT, CDR2 YYEEEE. CDR3 length: 11 amino acids. V was pared by 2 bases and J by 9 bases, with 6 bases between. The CDR3 is CASSFSPEQFF. In DNA form, the CDR3 reads TGTGCCAGCAGCTTCAGTCCTGAGCAGTTCTTC.

The CDR3 here is CASSGGGQGDEQFF. In nucleotides, the CDR3 is TGTGCCAGCAGCGGAGGGGGACAGGGAGATGAGCAGTTCTTC. The gene calls are TRBV7-9 and TRBJ2-1; 9 bases line up with TRBD1. V was pared by 5 bases and J by 8 bases, with 7 bases of the junction left unmatched. The CDR3 totals 14 residues. Per the germline V gene, CDR1 is SEHNR and CDR2 is FQNEAQ (reference sequence).

This chain links TRBV7-2 with TRBJ1-2; no clear D gene. CDR1 and CDR2 (germline): SGHTA, FQGNSA. CDR3 size: 12 residues. V shed 3 bases and J shed 14 bases, with 16 bases lying between them. The DNA of the CDR3 is TGTGCCAGCAGCTTTGGCGAGAACGCCGGGACCTTC. Its protein product is CASSFGENAGTF.

The CDR3 DNA is TGTGCCAGCGGCCTTGGAGGGAACACTGAAGCTTTCTTT. This sequence encodes CASGLGGNTEAFF. The V and J genes are TRBV9 and TRBJ1-1, with D unresolved. This CDR3 spans 13 amino acids. Germline CDR1 reads SGDLS; CDR2 reads YYNGEE. The germline V and J ends were trimmed by 7 bases and 1 base, with 11 bases remaining between them.

This chain links TRBV9 with TRBJ2-1; the match to TRBD2 covers 8 bases. Unmatched junction bases numbered 11, after V lost 0 bases and J lost 3 bases. Germline loops: CDR1 SGDLS, CDR2 YYNGEE. This CDR3 has 18 amino acids. In DNA form, the CDR3 reads TGTGCCAGCAGCGTAGAATGGATAGCGGGACCACTCTACAATGAGCAGTTCTTC. Its protein product is CASSVEWIAGPLYNEQFF.

The chain uses TRBV7-2 and TRBJ1-5; D is possibly TRBD1 (5 bases). CDR1 SGHTA and CDR2 FQGNSA come from the germline V gene. The CDR3 consists of 13 residues. V shed 5 bases and J shed 9 bases, with 14 bases lying between them. CDR3 region: CASSIDSFRPQHF. The CDR3, as DNA: TGTGCCAGCAGCATAGACAGTTTTCGGCCCCAGCATTTT.

CDR3 sequence: CASSLQGSSYNEQFF. Written as DNA, the CDR3 is TGTGCCAGCAGCTTACAGGGGAGCTCCTACAATGAGCAGTTCTTC. The chain is built from TRBV7-8 and TRBJ2-1; D perhaps matches TRBD1 (6 bases). This CDR3 is 15 amino acids long. The germline gives CDR1 SGHVS, CDR2 FQNEAQ. The V gene lost 2 bases and the J gene lost 0 bases, with 8 bases spanning the gap.

The chain carries TRBV9 and TRBJ2-6, with D unclear. The germline V and J ends were trimmed by 3 bases and 2 bases, with 6 bases remaining between them. The CDR3 sequence is 14 residues long. Germline lookup yields CDR1 SGDLS and CDR2 YYNGEE. CDR3 in amino acids: CASSGGAGANVLTF. For the CDR3, the DNA is TGTGCCAGCAGCGGCGGCGCTGGGGCCAACGTCCTGACTTTC.

The V call is TRBV7-9, the J call TRBJ1-1; weak D call: TRBD1 (6 bases). V was pared by 6 bases and J by 0 bases, with 11 bases between. Germline V gene data show CDR1 as SEHNR and CDR2 as FQNEAQ (reference sequence). CDR3 length: 14 residues. The CDR3 spells CASREGVMNTEAFF. CDR3 nucleotide sequence: TGTGCCAGCAGAGAGGGGGTGATGAACACTGAAGCTTTCTTT.

The chain links TRBV2 to TRBJ2-4; TRBD2 agrees at 11 bases. The CDR3 length is 14 residues. V shed 7 bases, J shed 8 bases, and the junction held 7 bases outside the gene matches. Germline V gives CDR1 SNHLY, CDR2 FYNNEI. The CDR3 sequence is CASKSSGRIYIQYF. The DNA of the CDR3 is TGTGCCAGCAAGTCTAGCGGGAGGATTTACATTCAGTACTTC.

This clone occurred once. This sequence joins TRBV6-5 and TRBJ2-7, with 10 bases identical to TRBD2. J lost 6 bases, V lost 0 bases, and 5 bases had no gene match. The CDR3 is 15 amino acids. The germline CDR1 and CDR2 sequences are MNHEY and SVGAGI. The CDR3 bases are TGTGCCAGCAGTTACTCGCCTAGCGGGAGCGGCGAGCAGTACTTC. This translates into CASSYSPSGSGEQYF.

The V and J genes are TRBV27 and TRBJ2-7; tentatively, D is TRBD1 (6 bases). With 6 bases removed from V and 2 bases from J, the gap between germline ends came to 8 bases. This CDR3 has 12 amino acids. Germline V gene sequence: CDR1 MNHEY, CDR2 SMNVEV (reference sequence). The CDR3 sequence: CASSRDTYEQYF. Here the CDR3 DNA reads TGTGCCAGCAGCCGGGACACCTACGAGCAGTACTTC.

The chain carries TRBV7-2 and TRBJ2-1; D perhaps matches TRBD1 (5 bases). Germline lookup yields CDR1 SGHTA and CDR2 FQGNSA. This CDR3 is built from 15 residues. V was trimmed by 1 base and J by 2 bases, leaving 9 bases between them. CDR3 loop: CASSLDRQTYNEQFF. CDR3 nucleotides: TGTGCCAGCAGCTTAGATCGACAGACCTACAATGAGCAGTTCTTC.

CDR3 in amino acids: CASSFTTGYEQYF. As DNA, the CDR3 is TGTGCCAGCAGCTTCACCACCGGCTACGAGCAGTACTTC. J is TRBJ2-7 and V is TRBV7-8; D gene ambiguous. The CDR3 runs 13 residues. Germline V gene sequence: CDR1 SGHVS, CDR2 FQNEAQ. Trimming stripped 3 bases from V and 3 bases from J, with 9 bases between.

Points on this clone: This CDR3 is also generated by other DNA sequences in the sample. This sequence joins TRBV27 and TRBJ2-5, with TRBD1 matching over 7 bases. Germline CDR1 is MNHEY and CDR2 is SMNVEV (reference sequence). With 6 bases clipped from V and 4 bases from J, the junction kept 5 bases outside the gene matches. CDR3 length equals 13 residues. The DNA of the CDR3 is TGTGCCAGCAGCCTAAACAGGGGAGAGACCCAGTACTTC. It encodes CASSLNRGETQYF.

The CDR3 loop is CASSVTGAGKLFF. In DNA form, the CDR3 reads TGTGCCAGCAGTGTAACAGGGGCGGGAAAACTGTTTTTT. The chain couples TRBV27 to TRBJ1-4; 7 bases agree with TRBD1. Germline V lookup: CDR1 MNHEY, CDR2 SMNVEV (reference sequence). V lost 5 bases and J lost 10; bases outside the gene matches: 7. The CDR3 extends over 13 amino acids.

The genes are TRBV5-8 and TRBJ2-5; 12 bases map to TRBD1. Germline CDR1 is SGHTS and CDR2 is YDEGEE. Trimming took 4 bases from V and 4 from J; bases not matched to a gene: 5. This CDR3 region has 15 residues. CDR3 protein: CASSLGDRGPETQYF. The CDR3 DNA is TGTGCCAGCAGCCTGGGGGACAGGGGGCCAGAGACCCAGTACTTC.

V usage is TRBV7-2 and J usage is TRBJ2-7; 11 nucleotides match TRBD2. V lost 5 bases and J lost 3; bases outside the gene matches: 6. CDR1 and CDR2 (germline): SGHTA, FQGNSA. The CDR3 is 15 residues long. This chain's CDR3 is CASSLPGLAVYEQYF. The CDR3 bases are TGTGCCAGCAGCCTACCGGGACTAGCGGTCTACGAGCAGTACTTC.